This T cell receptor beta chain was found in a study of blood T cell repertoires in COVID-19. For the study at large: Sources were T cells, B-cell-depleted T cells, or PBMCs; the material itself was cDNA or gDNA.

V lost 0 bases and J lost 5, with 13 bases in between. This CDR3 is 15 amino acids long. Per the germline V gene, CDR1 is LGHNA and CDR2 is YSLEER. Clones were read by immunoSEQ multiplex PCR, and TCRdb kept only the in-frame ones, dropping some. The sample contains around 150,000 clones, around 73% of which appear only once. V is TRBV4-3 and J is TRBJ2-5; possible D gene TRBD2, 7 bases. Sequenced sample: peripheral blood. This clonotype was obtained from a woman in her forties or fifties with active or convalescent COVID-19. As DNA, the CDR3 is TGCGCCAGCAGCCAAGATGATGAGGGGGGGGAGACCCAGTACTTC. Translation: CASSQDDEGGETQYF.